The present T cell receptor (beta chain) was sequenced within a study of blood T cell repertoires in COVID-19. Looking at the study overall: The samples span acute and convalescent COVID-19 from the United States, Italy and Spain. Sources were T cells, B-cell-depleted T cells, or PBMCs; the material itself was cDNA or gDNA.

This CDR3 is 14 amino acids long. V lost 2 bases and J lost 1, with 6 bases in between. Germline V gene lookup returns CDR1 MGHRA and CDR2 YSYEKL. TCRdb's table, derived via immunoSEQ multiplex PCR, lists solely in-frame clones and lacks some. The sample has 150,000 or so clones, roughly 84% seen once. The J gene is TRBJ1-5, the V gene TRBV4-1, with D uncertain. This clonotype was sampled from a woman in her 50s who had been exposed to COVID-19. Sequenced sample: PBMCs or T cells enriched from blood (not recorded which). The CDR3 here is CASSQPGSNQPQHF. CDR3 DNA: TGCGCCAGCAGCCAACCGGGGAGCAATCAGCCCCAGCATTTT.